The 15 T cell receptor beta chains reported below all come from one sample, sequenced in a study of breast tumors, draining lymph nodes, adjacent tissues. The lymph nodes were axillary draining lymph nodes from breast cancer patients. From the multiplex PCR reads, TCRdb called clonotypes with MiXCR, one entry per CDR3 protein. The data show 170,000 or so distinct CDR3 sequences, with roughly 30% seen just once and over 3.5% held by the top ten. The material sequenced was axillary lymph node tissue. The receptors here all came from a female donor with breast cancer. Some clones in this sample may be carry-over from other donors' samples.

On this clonotype: A much larger clone is a single base away; this may be a read error. The J gene is TRBJ1-5, the V gene TRBV7-9, with TRBD1 matching 9 bases. Germline CDR1 reads SEHNR; CDR2 reads FQNEAQ (reference sequence). This CDR3 region has 16 residues. The trim removed 5 bases at V and 5 bases at J, leaving 10 bases unmatched. CDR3 sequence reads: CASSRDPGQGYQPQHF. The CDR3 bases are TGTGCCAGCAGCCGCGACCCGGGACAGGGCTATCAGCCCCAGCATTTT.

The sample holds one count of this clonotype. CDR3 residues: CASSPLAGGQYTDTQYF. The CDR3 coding sequence is TGCGCCAGCAGCCCGCTAGCGGGGGGGCAGTACACAGATACGCAGTATTTT. The V call is TRBV4-1, the J call TRBJ2-3, with TRBD2 matching over 12 bases. V trimming: 4 bases; J trimming: 2 bases; junction bases outside the gene matches: 7. The CDR3 totals 17 residues. Germline-derived CDR1 and CDR2 are MGHRA and YSYEKL.

Ten or more counts support this clonotype. This chain joins TRBV4-2 and TRBJ2-1, with 7 nucleotides matching TRBD1. Germline V gene lookup returns CDR1 LGHNA and CDR2 YNFKEQ. The J segment lost 7 bases and the V segment lost 4 bases, leaving 13 bases of the junction unmatched. This CDR3 is built from 16 residues. CDR3 sequence: CASSRSTGLVQNEQFF. The CDR3 coding sequence is TGTGCCAGCAGCCGTTCGACAGGGCTGGTGCAGAATGAGCAGTTCTTC.

The chain recombines TRBV14 with TRBJ1-6, with D possibly being TRBD1 (6 bases). Trimming pared 6 bases from V and 0 bases from J, leaving 15 bases between. CDR3 length: 17 amino acids. The germline CDR1 and CDR2 sequences are SGHDN and FVKESK. The CDR3 nucleotides are TGTGCCAGCAGACGTGGACAGCTGTGCTCCTATAATTCACCCCTCCACTTT. It encodes CASRRGQLCSYNSPLHF.

This clonotype has a count of ten or more. The J gene is TRBJ2-5, the V gene TRBV7-6; TRBD2 aligns across 15 bases. Trimming cost V 3 bases and J 2 bases; bases outside gene matches: 4. Germline loops: CDR1 SGHVS, CDR2 FNYEAQ. The CDR3 is 17 amino acids. The CDR3 loop reads CASSLGLAGGSQETQYF. The CDR3 region has the DNA TGTGCCAGCAGCTTGGGACTAGCGGGAGGCTCGCAAGAGACCCAGTACTTC.

Concerning this clonotype: A much larger clonotype is one base distant, so this may be a read error. The chain carries TRBV5-1 and TRBJ2-1; tentative D call: TRBD2 (5 bases). The CDR3 totals 15 residues. The germline V gene encodes CDR1 SGHRS and CDR2 YFSETQ. CDR3 nucleotides: TGCGCCAGCAGCTTGGGAGCCTTGGGAGTCAGTGAGCAGTCCTTC. It is translated as CASSLGALGVSEQSF.

This clonotype has just one count. The CDR3 bases are TGTGCCAGCAGTTACTCCCTGACTAGGGGAGCTAACTATGGCTACACCTTC. Amino acids: CASSYSLTRGANYGYTF. V usage is TRBV6-5 and J usage is TRBJ1-2, with D possibly matching TRBD1 (5 bases). Trimming shortened V by 0 bases and J by 0 bases, and 14 bases separated the two germline ends. The CDR3 length is 17 residues. Germline CDR1 is MNHEY and CDR2 is SVGAGI.

This chain joins TRBV6-1 and TRBJ1-4; 8 nucleotides agree with TRBD1. With 8 bases clipped from V and 4 bases from J, the junction kept 9 bases outside the gene matches. The CDR3 covers 15 residues. Germline V gene lookup returns CDR1 MNHNS and CDR2 SASEGT. CDR3 sequence reads: CASGRDRRFNEKLFF. As DNA, the CDR3 is TGTGCCAGCGGTCGGGACAGGCGCTTTAATGAAAAACTGTTTTTT.

As concerns this clonotype: It is unclear where the CDR3 begins or ends on the DNA, so no DNA is shown, and the CDR3 is as TCRdb lists it. This chain joins TRBV10-3 and TRBJ2-7; the D call TRBD2 from the table was never checked on the DNA. The length of the CDR3 is 14 amino acids, counting both ends. Germline loops: CDR1 ENHRY, CDR2 SYGVKD. CDR3: CAICSARVGYEQYF.

The chain uses TRBV20-1 and TRBJ1-2; TRBD1 might be the D (5 bases). This CDR3 is 15 amino acids long. Germline V gene data show CDR1 as DFQATT and CDR2 as SNEGSKA (reference sequence). Trimming cost V 3 bases and J 0 bases, with 14 bases left between them. The CDR3 nucleotides read TGCAGTGCTAGCGGGACTAGCGGAGCTAACTATGGCTACACCTTC. Translating it yields CSASGTSGANYGYTF.

This clonotype has just a few counts. V usage is TRBV6-6 and J usage is TRBJ2-7; D may be TRBD1 or TRBD2 (5 bases each). The ends were cut back, 7 bases at V and 0 bases at J, with 16 bases in the middle. The CDR3 runs to 15 residues. Per the germline V gene, CDR1 is MNHNY and CDR2 is SVGAGI (reference sequence). The CDR3 is CASIPGATSSYEQYF. DNA of the CDR3: TGTGCCAGCATCCCTGGGGCAACTAGCTCCTACGAGCAGTACTTC.

Ten or more counts support this clonotype. The chain couples TRBV2 to TRBJ2-7, with no clear D. With 6 bases removed from V and 1 base from J, the gap between germline ends came to 10 bases. Looked up from germline, CDR1 is SNHLY and CDR2 is FYNNEI. The CDR3 is 13 amino acids. The CDR3 sequence is CASSLDGSYEQYF. For the CDR3, the DNA is TGTGCCAGCAGCTTAGACGGATCCTACGAGCAGTACTTC.

To note about this clonotype: A read error is possible here, since a much larger clone lies one base away. The chain couples TRBV9 to TRBJ1-3; 7 bases are a match to TRBD1. CDR1 SGDLS and CDR2 YYNGEE come from the germline V gene. The junction had 7 bases not matched to a gene; V was cut back by 0 bases and J by 4 bases. The CDR3 is 16 amino acids. CDR3 in amino acids: CASSVVSRGGGNTIYF. In DNA form, the CDR3 reads TGTGCCAGCAGCGTAGTGTCCAGGGGGGGCGGAAACACCATATATTTT.

The chain employs TRBV7-2 and TRBJ2-5; 8 positions agree with TRBD2. This CDR3 is 17 amino acids long. The J segment lost 4 bases and the V segment lost 1 base, leaving 11 bases of the junction unmatched. Germline CDR1 and CDR2: SGHTA and FQGNSA. The CDR3 bases are TGTGCCAGCAGCTTAGTGCACAGGACTAGCCCCAGAGAGACCCAGTACTTC. Translating it yields CASSLVHRTSPRETQYF.

In the case of this clonotype: This sequence may be a read error, since a much larger clone differs from it by one base. This chain uses TRBV5-8 with TRBJ2-2; 8 positions agree with TRBD2. The length of the CDR3 is 14 residues. The germline CDR1 and CDR2 sequences are SGHTS and YDEGEE. Here the CDR3 DNA reads TGTGCCAGCAGTCCGGGACTAGGGACCGGGGAGCCGTTTTTT. It translates to CASSPGLGTGEPFF.